This T cell receptor beta chain was identified during a study of human thymus T cells (dated by TCRdb to the early 2020s). Looking at the study overall: The study characterized TCR alpha and beta repertoires from eight infant thymus samples and a few related peripheral blood samples. Donor ages ranging from roughly 6 to 244 days were recorded, and 5 or 6 male and two female infants were included in the cohort.

Trimming removed 5 bases from V and 1 base from J; the gene matches leave 6 bases unexplained. Per the germline V gene, SGHNT is the CDR1 and YENEEA is the CDR2. The CDR3 covers 15 residues, taking in both the cysteine and the phenylalanine. Only the CDR3 DNA is retained, 45 bases long and in frame from the first base. Regarding this clone: Its antigen has not been determined. The record has no base qualities; no much larger clone is one base away.

The immunoSEQ multiplex PCR assay was used to amplify the TCRB and TCRAD loci from a standardized quantity of quality-controlled genomic DNA. Amplicons spanned the V(D)J region at a length sufficient to cover the CDR3 and identify V and J genes. Through the commercial immunoSEQ service, the amplicons were sequenced on an Illumina platform. Concerning the study's data processing: Corrections for primer bias and sequencing errors followed previously described methods, while TCRAD and TCRB definitions were based on the IMGT database. immunoSEQ Analyzer 3.0 and VDJTools were used for repertoire analysis, which covered basic statistics, V/J segment usage, diversity estimates, rarefaction and pairwise overlap. Chao1, ChaoE, Efron-Thisted, Shannon and inverse Simpson indices were used to estimate diversity, which was also estimated on datasets down-sampled to the smallest sample. Repertoire overlap used strict matching of CDR3 nucleotide sequence, V gene and J gene, with Jaccard-based multidimensional scaling clustering. The clones in this table, taken by TCRdb from immuneACCESS, are in-frame only. Not every clone is retained; where verified, under half of the shortfall comes from an unresolved V gene, and the cause of the rest is unknown. V, J and clone size reflect that table, while D and trimming were determined from the DNA. This sample lists tens of thousands of clones; 94% were detected once. Over 0.1% of the sample rests with the top ten.

What the study reported, not specific to this receptor: On average, roughly 810,000 unique TCRB clonotypes were obtained from thymus samples, compared with roughly 89,000 from blood samples. Usage of V and J gene segments appeared to be biased in both the thymic and the peripheral blood repertoires.

The donors were immunologically healthy infants in Finland who had open corrective cardiac surgery for congenital heart defects. During surgery, a small roughly 0.45-1 mL aliquot of peripheral blood was collected from four of the eight donors. Genomic DNA from blood samples was extracted from all available leukocytes rather than from a fixed cell number. ACK lysis buffer was used to clear erythrocytes from the blood, and the leukocytes were then kept as pellets at -70 degrees C. A QIAsymphony instrument was used to extract genomic DNA from the frozen cell pellets. The rearranged chain carries TRBV11-3 and TRBJ2-7; TRBD1 matches 9 bases in the middle. The sequencing sample was made of blood. The clonotype was recovered from a boy under three years old with a congenital heart defect but otherwise immunologically healthy. This receptor has the CDR3 CASSPGTGKSYEQYF. The DNA sequence follows: TGTGCCAGCAGCCCCGGGACAGGGAAGTCCTACGAGCAGTACTTC.